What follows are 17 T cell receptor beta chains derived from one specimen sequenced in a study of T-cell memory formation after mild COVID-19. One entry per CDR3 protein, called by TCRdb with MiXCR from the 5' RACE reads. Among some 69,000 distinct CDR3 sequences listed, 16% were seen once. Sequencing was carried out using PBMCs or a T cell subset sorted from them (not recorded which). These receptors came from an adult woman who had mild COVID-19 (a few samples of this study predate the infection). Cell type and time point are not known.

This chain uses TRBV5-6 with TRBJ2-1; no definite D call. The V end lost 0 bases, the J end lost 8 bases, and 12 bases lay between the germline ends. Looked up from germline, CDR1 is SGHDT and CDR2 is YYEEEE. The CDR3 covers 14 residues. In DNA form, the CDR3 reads TGTGCCAGCAGCTTGGTATCTACCTCCCATGAGCAGTTCTTC. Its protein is CASSLVSTSHEQFF. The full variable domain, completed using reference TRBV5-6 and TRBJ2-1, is DAGVTQSPTHLIKTRGQQVTLRCSPKSGHDTVSWYQQALGQGPQFIFQYYEEEERQRGNFPDRFSGHQFPNYSSELNVNALLLGDSALYLCASSLVSTSHEQFFGPGTRLTVL.

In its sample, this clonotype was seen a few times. CDR3 region: CASGDATAGYGYTF. The CDR3 DNA follows: TGTGCCAGCGGGGACGCGACCGCGGGCTATGGCTACACCTTC. The V gene is TRBV7-9, the J gene TRBJ1-2; tentatively, D is TRBD1 (5 bases). Trimming shortened V by 8 bases and J by 4 bases, and 17 bases separated the two germline ends. CDR1 SEHNR and CDR2 FQNEAQ come from the germline V gene (reference sequence). The CDR3 has 14 residues.

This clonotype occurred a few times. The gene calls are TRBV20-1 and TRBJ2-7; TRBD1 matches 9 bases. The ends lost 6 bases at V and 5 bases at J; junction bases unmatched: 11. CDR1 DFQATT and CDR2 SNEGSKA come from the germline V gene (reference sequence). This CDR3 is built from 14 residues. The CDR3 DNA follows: TGCAGTGCGACGCCGGGACAGGGTTTCAACGAGCAGTACTTC. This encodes CSATPGQGFNEQYF.

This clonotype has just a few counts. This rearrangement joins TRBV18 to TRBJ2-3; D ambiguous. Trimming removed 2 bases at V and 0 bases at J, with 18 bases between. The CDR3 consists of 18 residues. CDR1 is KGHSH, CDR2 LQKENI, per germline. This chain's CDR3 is CASSPGQQQLLSTDTQYF. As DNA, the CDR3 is TGTGCCAGCTCACCAGGCCAACAGCAACTCCTTAGCACAGATACGCAGTATTTT.

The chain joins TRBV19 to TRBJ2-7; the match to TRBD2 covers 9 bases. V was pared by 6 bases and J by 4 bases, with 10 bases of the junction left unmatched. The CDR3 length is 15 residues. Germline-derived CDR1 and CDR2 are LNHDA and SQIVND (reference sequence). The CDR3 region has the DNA TGTGCCAGTAGCGATTTACCTAGCGGGACTTACGAGCAGTACTTC. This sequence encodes CASSDLPSGTYEQYF.

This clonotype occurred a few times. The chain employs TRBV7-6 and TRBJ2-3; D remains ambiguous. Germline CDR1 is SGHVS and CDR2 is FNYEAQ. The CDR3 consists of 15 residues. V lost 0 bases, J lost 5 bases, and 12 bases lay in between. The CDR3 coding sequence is TGTGCCAGCAGCTTAGCGCCGGATTATGGAGATACGCAGTATTTT. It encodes CASSLAPDYGDTQYF.

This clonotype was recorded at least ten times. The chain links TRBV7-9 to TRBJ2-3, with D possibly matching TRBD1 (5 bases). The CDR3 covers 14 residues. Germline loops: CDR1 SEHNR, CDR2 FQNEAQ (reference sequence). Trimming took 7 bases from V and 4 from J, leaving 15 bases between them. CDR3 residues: CASNPQGNADTQYF. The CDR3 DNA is TGTGCCAGCAATCCCCAGGGTAACGCAGATACGCAGTATTTT. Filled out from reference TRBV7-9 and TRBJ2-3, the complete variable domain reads DTGVSQNPRHKITKRGQNVTFRCDPISEHNRLYWYRQTLGQGPEFLTYFQNEAQLEKSRLLSDRFSAERPKGSFSTLEIQRTEQGDSAMYLCASNPQGNADTQYFGPGTRLTVL.

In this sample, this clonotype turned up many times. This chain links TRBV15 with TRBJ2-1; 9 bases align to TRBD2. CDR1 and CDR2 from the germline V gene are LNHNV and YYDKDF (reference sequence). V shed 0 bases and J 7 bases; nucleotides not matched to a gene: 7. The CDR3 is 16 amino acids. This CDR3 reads CATSREREGLHNEQFF. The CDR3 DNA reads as TGTGCCACCAGCAGAGAGCGGGAGGGCCTCCATAATGAGCAGTTCTTC.

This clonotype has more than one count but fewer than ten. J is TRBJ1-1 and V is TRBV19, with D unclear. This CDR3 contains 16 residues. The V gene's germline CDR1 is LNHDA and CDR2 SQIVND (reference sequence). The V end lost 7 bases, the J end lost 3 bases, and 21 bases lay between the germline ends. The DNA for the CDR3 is TGTGCCAGTAAGGCGATCCACTCGGGATACGACACTGAAGCTTTCTTT. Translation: CASKAIHSGYDTEAFF.

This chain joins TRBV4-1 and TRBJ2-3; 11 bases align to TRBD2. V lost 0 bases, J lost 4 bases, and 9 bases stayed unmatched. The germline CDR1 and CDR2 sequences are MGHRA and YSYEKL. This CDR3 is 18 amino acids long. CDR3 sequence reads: CASSQDGVAGGPADTQYF. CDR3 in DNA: TGCGCCAGCAGCCAAGATGGGGTAGCGGGGGGGCCAGCAGATACGCAGTATTTT.

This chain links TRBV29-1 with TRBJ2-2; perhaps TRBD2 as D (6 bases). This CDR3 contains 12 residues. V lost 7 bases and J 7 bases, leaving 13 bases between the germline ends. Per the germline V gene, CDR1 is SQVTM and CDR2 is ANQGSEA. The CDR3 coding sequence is TGCAGCGCCGGGGGTGGCCTCGGGGAGCTGTTTTTT. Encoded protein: CSAGGGLGELFF.

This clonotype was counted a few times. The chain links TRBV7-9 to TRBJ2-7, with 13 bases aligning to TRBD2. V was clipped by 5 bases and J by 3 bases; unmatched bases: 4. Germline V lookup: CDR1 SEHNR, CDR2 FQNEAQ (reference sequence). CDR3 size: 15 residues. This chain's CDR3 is CASSQGLAGVYEQYF. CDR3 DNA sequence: TGTGCCAGCAGCCAAGGACTAGCGGGAGTCTACGAGCAGTACTTC.

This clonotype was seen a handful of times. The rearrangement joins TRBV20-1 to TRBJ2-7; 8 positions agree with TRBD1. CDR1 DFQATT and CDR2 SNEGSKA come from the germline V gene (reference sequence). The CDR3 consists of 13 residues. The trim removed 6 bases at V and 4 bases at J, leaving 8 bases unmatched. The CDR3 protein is CSAPQGALYEQYF. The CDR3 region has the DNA TGCAGTGCCCCTCAGGGGGCGCTGTACGAGCAGTACTTC.

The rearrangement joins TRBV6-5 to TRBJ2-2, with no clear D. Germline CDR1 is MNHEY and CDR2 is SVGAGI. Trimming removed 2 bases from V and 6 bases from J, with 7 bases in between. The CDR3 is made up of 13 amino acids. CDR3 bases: TGTGCCAGCAGTTACGGCGTCCCCGGGGAGCTGTTTTTT. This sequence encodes CASSYGVPGELFF.

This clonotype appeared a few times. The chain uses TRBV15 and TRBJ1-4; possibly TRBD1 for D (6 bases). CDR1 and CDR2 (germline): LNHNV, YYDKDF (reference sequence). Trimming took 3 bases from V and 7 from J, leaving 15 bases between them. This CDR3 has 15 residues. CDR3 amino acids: CATSSVQGLGEKLFF. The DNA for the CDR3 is TGTGCCACCAGCAGCGTACAGGGATTGGGTGAAAAACTGTTTTTT.

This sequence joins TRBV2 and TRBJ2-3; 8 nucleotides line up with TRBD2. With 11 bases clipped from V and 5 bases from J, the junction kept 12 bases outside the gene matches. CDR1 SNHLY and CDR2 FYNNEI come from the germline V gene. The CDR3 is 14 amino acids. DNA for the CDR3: TGTGCCTCAGAGCCGGGGGGGCTTGGAGATACGCAGTATTTT. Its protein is CASEPGGLGDTQYF.

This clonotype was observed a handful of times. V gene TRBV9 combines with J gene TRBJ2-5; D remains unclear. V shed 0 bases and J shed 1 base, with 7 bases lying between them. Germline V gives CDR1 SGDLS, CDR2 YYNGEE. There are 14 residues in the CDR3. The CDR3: CASSVAKCQETQYF. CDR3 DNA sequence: TGTGCCAGCAGCGTAGCAAAGTGCCAAGAGACCCAGTACTTC.